This T cell receptor beta chain was documented in a study of OX40 agonist ivuxolimab in advanced cancers. Whole-study context: Patients were dosed with the agonistic anti-OX40 (CD134) antibody ivuxolimab. Three patients got partial responses; one had hepatocellular carcinoma and two had cutaneous melanoma.

Study outcomes and limitations: Partial responders treated at 0.1-3.0 mg/kg exhibited clonal expansion among the lowest measured.

The data were produced by immunoSEQ multiplex PCR, yet TCRdb's version contains in-frame clones alone and is incomplete. This sample yields 85,000 to 95,000 clones, of which 90% to 95% are seen a single time; around 2.6% belongs to the top ten. Between the trimmed V and J ends, which lost 5 bases and 0 bases, there was a span of 11 bases. Germline CDR1 MDHEN, CDR2 SYDVKM. The CDR3 is made up of 14 amino acids. Note on this clone: Its antigen is not identified.

This TCR was recovered from an adult with an advanced solid tumor such as melanoma, head and neck, liver or kidney cancer. The V and J genes are TRBV28 and TRBJ2-7; no clear D. Sequencing used CD4+ or CD8+ T cells sorted from blood, obtained in a trial of the OX40 agonist ivuxolimab. The CDR3, as DNA: TGTGCCAGCAGTACTGTCCCGAGCTCCTACGAGCAGTACTTC. Translation: CASSTVPSSYEQYF.